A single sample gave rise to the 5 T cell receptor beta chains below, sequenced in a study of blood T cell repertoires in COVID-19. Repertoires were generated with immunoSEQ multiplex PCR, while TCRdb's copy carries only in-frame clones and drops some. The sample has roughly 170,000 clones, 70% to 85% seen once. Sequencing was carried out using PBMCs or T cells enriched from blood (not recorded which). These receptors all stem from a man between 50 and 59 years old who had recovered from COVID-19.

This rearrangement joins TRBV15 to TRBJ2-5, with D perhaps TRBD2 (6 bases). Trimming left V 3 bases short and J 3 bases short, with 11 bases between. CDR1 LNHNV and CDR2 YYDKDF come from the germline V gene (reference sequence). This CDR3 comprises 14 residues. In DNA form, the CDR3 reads TGTGCCACCAGCAGGGAAGGCGGGAAAGAGACCCAGTACTTC. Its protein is CATSREGGKETQYF.

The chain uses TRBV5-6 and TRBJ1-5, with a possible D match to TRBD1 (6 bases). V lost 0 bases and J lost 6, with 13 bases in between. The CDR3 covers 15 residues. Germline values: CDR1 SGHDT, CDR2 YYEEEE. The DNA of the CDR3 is TGTGCCAGCAGCTTGGAACAGGGAAGGGTTCAGCCCCAGCATTTT. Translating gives CASSLEQGRVQPQHF.

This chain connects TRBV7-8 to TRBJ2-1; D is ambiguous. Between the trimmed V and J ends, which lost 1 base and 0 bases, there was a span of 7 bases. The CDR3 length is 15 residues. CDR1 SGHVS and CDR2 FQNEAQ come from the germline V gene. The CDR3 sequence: CASSLVRSSYNEQFF. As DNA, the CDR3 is TGTGCCAGCAGCTTAGTGAGGAGCTCCTACAATGAGCAGTTCTTC.

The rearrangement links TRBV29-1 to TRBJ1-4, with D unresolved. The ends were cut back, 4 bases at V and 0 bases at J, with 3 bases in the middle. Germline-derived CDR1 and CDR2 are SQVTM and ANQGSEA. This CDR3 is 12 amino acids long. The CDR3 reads CSVAATNEKLFF. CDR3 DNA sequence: TGCAGCGTTGCGGCAACTAATGAAAAACTGTTTTTT.

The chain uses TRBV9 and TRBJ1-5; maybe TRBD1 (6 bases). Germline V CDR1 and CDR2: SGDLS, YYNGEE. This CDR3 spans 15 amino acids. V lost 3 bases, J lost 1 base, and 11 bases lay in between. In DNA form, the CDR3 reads TGTGCCAGCAGCGCGTCACAGGGAAGCAATCAGCCCCAGCATTTT. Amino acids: CASSASQGSNQPQHF.